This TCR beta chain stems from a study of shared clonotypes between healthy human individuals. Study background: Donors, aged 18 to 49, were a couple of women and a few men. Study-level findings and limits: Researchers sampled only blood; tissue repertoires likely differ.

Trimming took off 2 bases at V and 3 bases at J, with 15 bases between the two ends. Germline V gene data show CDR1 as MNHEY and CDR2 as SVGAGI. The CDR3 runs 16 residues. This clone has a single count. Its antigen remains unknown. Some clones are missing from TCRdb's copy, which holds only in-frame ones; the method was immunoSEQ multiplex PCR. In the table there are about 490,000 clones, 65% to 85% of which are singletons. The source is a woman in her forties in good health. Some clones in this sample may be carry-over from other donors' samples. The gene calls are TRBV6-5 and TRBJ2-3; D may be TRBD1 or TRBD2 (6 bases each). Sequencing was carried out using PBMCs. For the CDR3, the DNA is TGTGCCAGCAGTTACGGGGGGCCGGTGGGAACAGATACGCAGTATTTT. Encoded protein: CASSYGGPVGTDTQYF.